This T cell receptor (beta chain) was recorded in a study of Tregs in tolerant kidney transplant recipients. General study results and limits: Validation in larger populations is needed because few patients were studied.

Comment on this clone: The antigen is unknown.

Trimming at V came to 1 base and at J to 2 bases, leaving 5 bases not matched to a gene. Germline CDR1 is SGHTA and CDR2 is FQGNSA. The CDR3 consists of 16 residues. Assay used: immunoSEQ multiplex PCR; TCRdb lists only in-frame clones, some missing. This table has about 240,000 clones, 65% to 85% appearing once. Unstimulated Tregs (CD4+CD25+CD127-) and CD4+CD25- non-Tregs were sorted from PBMCs. The specimen was CD4+ T cells from blood. This TCR was sampled from a human donor in good health. This chain uses TRBV7-2 with TRBJ2-1, with 7 bases aligning to TRBD2. Here the CDR3 reads CASSLEAGVAYNEQFF. The CDR3 nucleotides are TGTGCCAGCAGCTTAGAGGCGGGGGTAGCCTACAATGAGCAGTTCTTC.